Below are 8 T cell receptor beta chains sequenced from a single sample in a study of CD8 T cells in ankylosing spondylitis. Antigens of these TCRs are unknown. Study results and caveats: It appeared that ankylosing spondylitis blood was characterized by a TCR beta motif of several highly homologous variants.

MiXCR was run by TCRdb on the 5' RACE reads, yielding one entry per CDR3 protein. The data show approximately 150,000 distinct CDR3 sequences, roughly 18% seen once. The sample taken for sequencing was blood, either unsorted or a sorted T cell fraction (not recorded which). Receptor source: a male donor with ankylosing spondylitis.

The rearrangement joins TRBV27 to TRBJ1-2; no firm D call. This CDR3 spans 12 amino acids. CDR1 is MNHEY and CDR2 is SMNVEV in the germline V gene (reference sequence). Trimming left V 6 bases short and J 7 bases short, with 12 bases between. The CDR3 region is CASRNAGSGYTF. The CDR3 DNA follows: TGTGCCAGCAGAAATGCGGGGAGTGGCTACACCTTC.

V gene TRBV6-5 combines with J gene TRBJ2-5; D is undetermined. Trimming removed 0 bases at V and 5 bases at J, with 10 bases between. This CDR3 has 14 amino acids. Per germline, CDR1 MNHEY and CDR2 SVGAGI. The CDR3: CASSYSMGGETQYF. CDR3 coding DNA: TGTGCCAGCAGTTACTCGATGGGTGGGGAGACCCAGTACTTC.

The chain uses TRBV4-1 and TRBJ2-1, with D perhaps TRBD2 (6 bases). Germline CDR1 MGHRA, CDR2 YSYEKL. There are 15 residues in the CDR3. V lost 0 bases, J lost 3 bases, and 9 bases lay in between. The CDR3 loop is CASSQDPAGYNEQFF. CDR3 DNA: TGCGCCAGCAGCCAAGATCCAGCGGGCTACAATGAGCAGTTCTTC.

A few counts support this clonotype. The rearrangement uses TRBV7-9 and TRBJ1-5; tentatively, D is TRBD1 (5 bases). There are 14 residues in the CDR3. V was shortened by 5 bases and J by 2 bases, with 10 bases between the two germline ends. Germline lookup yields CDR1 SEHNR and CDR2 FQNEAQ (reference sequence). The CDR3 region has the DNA TGTGCCAGCAGCAGCAGGGAGGGCAATCAGCCCCAGCATTTT. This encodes CASSSREGNQPQHF.

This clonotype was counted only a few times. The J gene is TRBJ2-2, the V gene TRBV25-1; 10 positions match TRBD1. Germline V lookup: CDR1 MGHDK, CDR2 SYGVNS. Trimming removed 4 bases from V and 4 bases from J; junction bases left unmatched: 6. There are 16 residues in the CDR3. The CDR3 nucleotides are TGTGCCAGCAGTGGCCTGGGGACAGGGGTCACCGGGGAGCTGTTTTTT. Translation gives CASSGLGTGVTGELFF.

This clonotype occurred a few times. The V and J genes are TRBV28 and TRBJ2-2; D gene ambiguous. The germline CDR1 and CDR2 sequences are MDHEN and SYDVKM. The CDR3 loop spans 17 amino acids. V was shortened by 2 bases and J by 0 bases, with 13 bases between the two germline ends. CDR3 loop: CASSLPTPPTNTGELFF. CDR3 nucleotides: TGTGCCAGCAGTTTACCGACCCCACCAACGAACACCGGGGAGCTGTTTTTT.

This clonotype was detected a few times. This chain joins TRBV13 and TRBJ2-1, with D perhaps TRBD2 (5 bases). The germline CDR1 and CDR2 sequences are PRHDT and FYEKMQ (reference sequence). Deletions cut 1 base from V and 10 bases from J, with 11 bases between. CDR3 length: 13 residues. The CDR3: CASSLVPRGEQFF. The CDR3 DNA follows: TGTGCCAGCAGCTTAGTCCCTCGAGGGGAGCAGTTCTTC.

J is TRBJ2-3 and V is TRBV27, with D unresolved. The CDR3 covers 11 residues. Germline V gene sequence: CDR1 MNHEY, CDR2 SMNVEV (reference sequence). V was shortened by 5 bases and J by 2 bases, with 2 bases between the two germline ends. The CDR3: CASSHTDTQYF. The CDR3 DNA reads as TGTGCCAGCAGTCACACAGATACGCAGTATTTT.